These 6 T cell receptor beta chains were sequenced from one sample in a study of T cell clones after liver transplantation. Measured with immunoSEQ multiplex PCR; TCRdb has only the in-frame clones, and not every one. Of under 55,000 clones in the sample, 86% were seen once. The specimen was CD4+ T cells from blood, collected 24 months after liver transplant. These receptors were taken from a human patient who received a liver transplant. Some of the T cells might come from the graft donor.

This CDR3 is CASSMERNYGYTF. CDR3 nucleotides: TGTGCCAGCAGTATGGAGCGTAACTATGGCTACACCTTC. The chain employs TRBV6-1 and TRBJ1-2; no clear D gene. CDR1 and CDR2 (germline): MNHNS, SASEGT. V dropped 5 bases and J dropped 1 base, with 8 bases sitting between them. This CDR3 has 13 amino acids.

The rearrangement uses TRBV18 and TRBJ1-3, with a tentative D call TRBD1 (6 bases). V lost 8 bases, J lost 4 bases, and 12 bases lay in between. The CDR3 runs 13 residues. The germline V gene encodes CDR1 KGHSH and CDR2 LQKENI. CDR3 in amino acids: CASTQGSGNTIYF. The CDR3 nucleotides read TGTGCCAGCACACAGGGATCCGGAAACACCATATATTTT.

The CDR3 sequence: CATSRAGTGKETQYF. CDR3 DNA sequence: TGTGCCACCAGCAGAGCTGGGACAGGGAAGGAGACCCAGTACTTC. The chain links TRBV15 to TRBJ2-5; 9 positions match TRBD1. The V and J ends lost 1 base and 5 bases, in that order; junction bases with no gene match: 5. Looked up from germline, CDR1 is LNHNV and CDR2 is YYDKDF (reference sequence). The CDR3 length is 15 residues.

The chain recombines TRBV7-3 with TRBJ2-5; D ambiguous. Looked up from germline, CDR1 is SGHTA and CDR2 is FQGTGA. V gave up 1 base and J gave up 3 bases, with 15 bases separating them. The CDR3 runs 16 residues. CDR3 DNA: TGTGCCAGCAGCTTAATGGGCGGAAACTCCAAAGAGACCCAGTACTTC. It translates to CASSLMGGNSKETQYF.

The genes are TRBV7-9 and TRBJ2-7; D unclear. CDR1 and CDR2 from the germline V gene are SEHNR and FQNEAQ (reference sequence). The CDR3 is 14 residues long. The V end lost 0 bases, the J end lost 6 bases, and 12 bases lay between the germline ends. CDR3 DNA: TGTGCCAGCAGCTTAGCGTCGACTCCCGGCGAGCAGTACTTC. Encoded protein: CASSLASTPGEQYF.

This chain links TRBV5-1 with TRBJ1-4; D unclear. Trimming stripped 1 base from V and 8 bases from J, with 12 bases between. Per the germline V gene, CDR1 is SGHRS and CDR2 is YFSETQ. There are 14 residues in the CDR3. The CDR3 DNA follows: TGCGCCAGCAGCTTGAGCGGGATTGGGGAAAAACTGTTTTTT. Amino acids: CASSLSGIGEKLFF.